Included here is one TCR beta chain sequence, with context. This sample stems from a study of blood T cell repertoires in COVID-19. Sequenced by immunoSEQ multiplex PCR; TCRdb stores in-frame clones only, minus some. The sample lists about 45,000 clones, more than 90% occurring once. CDR1 and CDR2 from the germline V gene are SEHNR and FQNEAQ (reference sequence). Between the trimmed V and J ends, which lost 5 bases and 5 bases, there was a span of 9 bases. There are 13 residues in the CDR3. Sequencing was done on a sample of peripheral blood. This TCR derives from a man aged 45-65 years with COVID-19, enrolled during active disease. J is TRBJ1-4 and V is TRBV7-9; the D gene is possibly TRBD1 (6 bases). DNA for the CDR3: TGTGCCAGCAGCCGGGGGGCGAATGAAAAACTGTTTTTT. Amino acids: CASSRGANEKLFF. The whole variable domain, remainder taken from reference TRBV7-9 and TRBJ1-4, is DTGVSQNPRHKITKRGQNVTFRCDPISEHNRLYWYRQTLGQGPEFLTYFQNEAQLEKSRLLSDRFSAERPKGSFSTLEIQRTEQGDSAMYLCASSRGANEKLFFGSGTQLSVL.